This T cell receptor beta chain was documented in a study of blood T cells in healthy people across ages. Study-wide results and limits: CMV infection status of these donors was not known. The recorded TCR beta diversity per million T cells decreased in a roughly linear manner with age.

Remarks on this clonotype: The antigen is unknown.

Together with a sample-barcoded 5' primer, a J-beta primer mix was included in a second PCR lasting about 6 to 11 cycles. TCRdb redid the calling of the 5' RACE reads with MiXCR, one entry per CDR3 protein. The table has 1.8 million or so distinct CDR3 sequences, roughly two fifths seen once. Sequenced input: blood. The TCR originated in a human donor in good health.

CDR3 amino acids: CATRQGHTEAFF. CDR3 in DNA: TGTGCCACTAGACAGGGACACACTGAAGCTTTCTTT. The gene calls are TRBV24-1 and TRBJ1-1; 7 bases are shared with TRBD1. Germline trimming cut 10 bases from V and 3 bases from J; bases unmatched to any gene: 4. CDR1 is KGHDR, CDR2 SFDVKD, per germline. The CDR3 contains 12 residues.